This T cell receptor (beta chain) was sequenced for a study of blood T cell repertoires in COVID-19. Study context: Donors in the United States, Italy and Spain gave samples during acute or convalescent COVID-19. T cells, B-cell-depleted T cells, or PBMCs supplied cDNA or gDNA.

The CDR3 has 15 amino acids. Trimming cost V 2 bases and J 4 bases; bases outside gene matches: 5. Germline V gene sequence: CDR1 GTSNPN, CDR2 SVGIG (reference sequence). Assay used: immunoSEQ multiplex PCR; TCRdb lists only in-frame clones, some missing. The sample lists approximately 260,000 clones, over 80% occurring once. This rearrangement joins TRBV30 to TRBJ1-6, with 7 bases identical to TRBD1. The receptor was derived from a man aged 55 to 70 who had recovered from COVID-19. Material: peripheral blood. For the CDR3, the DNA is TGTGCCTGGAGTAAACCGGGACAGTATAATTCACCCCTCCACTTT. Its protein is CAWSKPGQYNSPLHF.